This section outlines one T cell receptor (beta chain) sequence together with its context. The trim removed 0 bases at V and 4 bases at J, leaving 2 bases unmatched. This CDR3 is 16 amino acids long. Germline loops: CDR1 SGHNT, CDR2 YYREEE (reference sequence). Per the study methods: How many nucleated cells were present was estimated from reference gene primer amplification. Assay used: immunoSEQ multiplex PCR; TCRdb lists only in-frame clones, some missing. V and J calls plus clone size are reproduced from that table; the DNA served to infer D and trimming. The sample yields roughly 60,000 clones, about 80% seen once. The data were obtained in a study of blood T cell repertoires in COVID-19. Background on the study: Sites across the United States, Italy and Spain contributed samples from acute and convalescent COVID-19.

This chain connects TRBV5-4 to TRBJ2-1, with TRBD2 matching 12 bases. The specimen was peripheral blood. The sequence was obtained from a man aged 60 to 75 with acute or convalescent COVID-19. In DNA, the CDR3 is TGTGCCAGCAGCTTGGCGGGACTAGCGGGTTACAATGAGCAGTTCTTC. Translated: CASSLAGLAGYNEQFF.